This T cell receptor beta chain was identified during a study of T-cell reconstitution after alpha-beta-depleted transplantation in children. Points on this clonotype: Its target is not known.

The CDR3 runs to 15 residues. The ends lost 1 base at V and 10 bases at J; junction bases unmatched: 10. The germline CDR1 and CDR2 sequences are DFQATT and SNEGSKA (reference sequence). Broader study findings: About two months after transplant, alpha-beta T cells reportedly came from several hundred expanded graft clones. At one year after transplant, newly produced T cells mostly accounted for T-cell counts and diversity. Day-60 TCRbeta diversity that was high in some patients was derived from surviving recipient T cells and thymic progenitors.

Preparation of the TCRbeta library was carried out with unique molecular identifiers. MiXCR was run by TCRdb on the PCR reads, yielding one entry per CDR3 protein. The sample records about 980,000 distinct CDR3 sequences, 25% to 35% being singletons. The chain recombines TRBV20-1 with TRBJ2-1, with 10 nucleotides matching TRBD2. Sample: PBMCs, mostly from graft donor cells, taken 360 days after TCRalphabeta/CD19-depleted stem cell transplant. This receptor was obtained from a boy under two years old who had a stem cell transplant for SCID, so the T cells may come from the graft donor. The CDR3 sequence: CSARVERGGPGEQFF. CDR3 bases: TGCAGTGCTAGAGTGGAGCGGGGGGGCCCAGGGGAGCAGTTCTTC.